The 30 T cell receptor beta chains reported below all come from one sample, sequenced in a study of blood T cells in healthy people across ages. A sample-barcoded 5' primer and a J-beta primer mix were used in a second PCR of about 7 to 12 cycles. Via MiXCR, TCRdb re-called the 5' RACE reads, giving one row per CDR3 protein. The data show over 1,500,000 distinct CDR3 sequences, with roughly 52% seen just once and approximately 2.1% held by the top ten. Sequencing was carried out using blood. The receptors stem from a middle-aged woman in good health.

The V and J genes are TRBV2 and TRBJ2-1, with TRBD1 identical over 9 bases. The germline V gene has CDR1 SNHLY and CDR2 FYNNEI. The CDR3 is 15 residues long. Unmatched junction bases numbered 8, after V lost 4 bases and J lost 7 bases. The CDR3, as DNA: TGTGCCAGCAGTGTAGACGGACAGGGGAGAAATGAGCAGTTCTTC. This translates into CASSVDGQGRNEQFF.

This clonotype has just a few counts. The CDR3 is CASSSSGGRSNYGYTF. CDR3 nucleotides: TGTGCCAGCAGCTCTTCAGGGGGTCGTTCTAACTATGGCTACACCTTC. The chain joins TRBV7-9 to TRBJ1-2; 7 bases match TRBD1. This CDR3 spans 16 amino acids. With 4 bases clipped from V and 0 bases from J, the junction kept 8 bases outside the gene matches. Germline V gene lookup returns CDR1 SEHNR and CDR2 FQNEAQ (reference sequence).

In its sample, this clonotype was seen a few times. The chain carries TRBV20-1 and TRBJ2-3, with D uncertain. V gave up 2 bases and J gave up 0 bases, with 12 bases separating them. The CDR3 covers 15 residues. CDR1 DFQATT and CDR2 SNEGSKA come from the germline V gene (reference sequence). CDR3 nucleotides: TGCAGTGCTAGAAGCGCATGGCTGAGCACAGATACGCAGTATTTT. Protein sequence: CSARSAWLSTDTQYF.

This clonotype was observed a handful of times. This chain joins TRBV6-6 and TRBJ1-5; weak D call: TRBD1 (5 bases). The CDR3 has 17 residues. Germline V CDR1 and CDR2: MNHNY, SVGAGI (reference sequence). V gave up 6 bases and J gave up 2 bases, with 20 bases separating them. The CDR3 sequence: CASSPWEGLDGNQPQHF. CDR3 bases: TGTGCCAGCAGCCCCTGGGAGGGGTTGGATGGCAATCAGCCCCAGCATTTT.

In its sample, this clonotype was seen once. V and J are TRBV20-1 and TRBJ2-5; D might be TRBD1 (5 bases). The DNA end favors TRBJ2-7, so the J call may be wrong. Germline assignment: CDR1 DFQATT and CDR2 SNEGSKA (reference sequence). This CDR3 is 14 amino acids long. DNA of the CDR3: TGCAGTGCTAGAGTTGCAAACAGGCCCTACGAGCAGTACTTC. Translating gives CSARVANRPYEQYF.

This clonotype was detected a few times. The CDR3 region is CASSRTTSGGLPPQYF. CDR3 DNA sequence: TGTGCCAGCAGCCGTACCACTAGCGGGGGGCTCCCGCCGCAGTACTTC. J is TRBJ2-7 and V is TRBV6-6; 12 nucleotides agree with TRBD2. The CDR3 runs 16 residues. J gave up 9 bases and V 6 bases, and 15 bases lay outside the gene matches. CDR1 is MNHNY, CDR2 SVGAGI, per germline (reference sequence).

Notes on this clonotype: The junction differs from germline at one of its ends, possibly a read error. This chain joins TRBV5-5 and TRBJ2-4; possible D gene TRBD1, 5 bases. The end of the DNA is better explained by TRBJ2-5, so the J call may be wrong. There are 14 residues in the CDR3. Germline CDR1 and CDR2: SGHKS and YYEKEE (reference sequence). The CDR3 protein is CAGSLAQVEETQYF. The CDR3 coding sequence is TGTGCCGGCAGCTTGGCACAGGTGGAAGAGACCCAGTACTTC.

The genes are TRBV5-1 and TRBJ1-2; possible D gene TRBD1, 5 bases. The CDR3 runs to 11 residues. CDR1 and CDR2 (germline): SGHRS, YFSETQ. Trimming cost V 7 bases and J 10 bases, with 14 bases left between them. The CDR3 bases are TGCGCCAGCCGGGAGGGGTCCATCTACACCTTC. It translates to CASREGSIYTF.

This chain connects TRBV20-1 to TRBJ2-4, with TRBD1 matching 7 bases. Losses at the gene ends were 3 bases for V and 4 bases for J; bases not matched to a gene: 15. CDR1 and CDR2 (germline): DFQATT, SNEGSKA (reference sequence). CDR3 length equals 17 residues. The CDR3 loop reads CSARNRDSYLGKNIQYF. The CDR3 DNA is TGCAGTGCTAGGAACCGGGACAGTTACTTGGGAAAAAACATTCAGTACTTC.

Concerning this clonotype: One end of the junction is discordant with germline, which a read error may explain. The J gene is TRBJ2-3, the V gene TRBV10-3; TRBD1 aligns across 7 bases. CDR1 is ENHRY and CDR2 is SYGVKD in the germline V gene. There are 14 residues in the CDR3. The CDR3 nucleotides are TGTGTCATCACCGGACAGGCTGCCACAGATACGCAGTATTTT. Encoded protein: CVITGQAATDTQYF.

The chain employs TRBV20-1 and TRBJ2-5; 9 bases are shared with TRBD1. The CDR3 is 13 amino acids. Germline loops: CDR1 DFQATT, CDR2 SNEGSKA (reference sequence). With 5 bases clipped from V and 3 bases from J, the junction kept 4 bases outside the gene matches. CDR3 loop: CSAPGTGKETQYF. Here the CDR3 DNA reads TGCAGTGCTCCCGGGACAGGGAAAGAGACCCAGTACTTC.

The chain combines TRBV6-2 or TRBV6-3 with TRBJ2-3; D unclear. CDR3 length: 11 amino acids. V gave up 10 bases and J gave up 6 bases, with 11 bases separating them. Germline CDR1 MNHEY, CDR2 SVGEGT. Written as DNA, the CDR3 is TGTGCCACCCAAGCATTGGATACGCAGTATTTT. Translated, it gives CATQALDTQYF.

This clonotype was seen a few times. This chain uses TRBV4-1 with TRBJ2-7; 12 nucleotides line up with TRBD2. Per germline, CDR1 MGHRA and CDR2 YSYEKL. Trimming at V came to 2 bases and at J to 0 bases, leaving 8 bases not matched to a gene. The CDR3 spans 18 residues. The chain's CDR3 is CASSQYTSGGPGSYEQYF. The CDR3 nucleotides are TGCGCCAGCAGCCAATATACTAGCGGGGGGCCAGGCTCCTACGAGCAGTACTTC.

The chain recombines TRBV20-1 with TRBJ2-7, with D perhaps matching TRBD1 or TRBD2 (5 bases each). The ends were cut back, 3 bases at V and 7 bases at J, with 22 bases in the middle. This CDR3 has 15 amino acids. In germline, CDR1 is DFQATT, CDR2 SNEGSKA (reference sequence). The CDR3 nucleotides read TGCAGTGCTAGTAACAGCCGGGGACCGCTCCGGGAGCAGTACTTC. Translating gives CSASNSRGPLREQYF.

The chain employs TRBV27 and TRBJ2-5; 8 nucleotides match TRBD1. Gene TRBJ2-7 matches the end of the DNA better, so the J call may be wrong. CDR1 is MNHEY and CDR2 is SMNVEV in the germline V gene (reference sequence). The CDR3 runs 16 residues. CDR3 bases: TGTGCCAGCAGTTTATCGACAGGGGCCTTAAATTACGAGCAGTACTTC. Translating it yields CASSLSTGALNYEQYF.

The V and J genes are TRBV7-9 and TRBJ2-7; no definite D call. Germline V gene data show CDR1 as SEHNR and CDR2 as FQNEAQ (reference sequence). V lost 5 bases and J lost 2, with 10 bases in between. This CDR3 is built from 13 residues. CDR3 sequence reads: CASSVTAAYEQYF. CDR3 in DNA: TGTGCCAGCAGCGTTACAGCCGCCTACGAGCAGTACTTC.

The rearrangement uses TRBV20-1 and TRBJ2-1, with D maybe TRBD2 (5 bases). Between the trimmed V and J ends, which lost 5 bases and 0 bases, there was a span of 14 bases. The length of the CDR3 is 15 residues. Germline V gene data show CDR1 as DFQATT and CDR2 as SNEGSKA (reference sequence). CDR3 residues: CSAGSLAGSYNEQFF. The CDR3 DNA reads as TGCAGTGCTGGAAGCCTAGCTGGCTCCTACAATGAGCAGTTCTTC.

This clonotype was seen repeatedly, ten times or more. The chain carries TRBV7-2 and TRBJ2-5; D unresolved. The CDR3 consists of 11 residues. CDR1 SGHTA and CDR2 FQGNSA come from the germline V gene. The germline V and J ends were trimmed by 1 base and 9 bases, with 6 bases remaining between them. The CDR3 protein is CASSLGASQYF. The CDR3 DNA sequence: TGTGCCAGCAGCTTAGGCGCCTCCCAGTACTTC.

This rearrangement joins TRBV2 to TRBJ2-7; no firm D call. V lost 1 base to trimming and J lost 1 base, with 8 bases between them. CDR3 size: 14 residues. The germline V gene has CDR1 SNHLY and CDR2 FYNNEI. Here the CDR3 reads CASSEGFPSYEQYF. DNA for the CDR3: TGTGCCAGCAGTGAAGGTTTCCCGTCCTACGAGCAGTACTTC. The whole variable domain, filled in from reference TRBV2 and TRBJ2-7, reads EPEVTQTPSHQVTQMGQEVILRCVPISNHLYFYWYRQILGQKVEFLVSFYNNEISEKSEIFDDQFSVERPDGSNFTLKIRSTKLEDSAMYFCASSEGFPSYEQYFGPGTRLTVT.

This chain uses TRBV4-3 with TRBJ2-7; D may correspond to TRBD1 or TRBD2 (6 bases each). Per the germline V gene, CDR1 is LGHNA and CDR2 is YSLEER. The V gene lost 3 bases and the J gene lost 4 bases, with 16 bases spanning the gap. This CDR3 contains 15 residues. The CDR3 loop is CASSQTTGGVYEQYF. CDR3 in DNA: TGCGCCAGCAGCCAGACGACAGGAGGGGTGTACGAGCAGTACTTC.

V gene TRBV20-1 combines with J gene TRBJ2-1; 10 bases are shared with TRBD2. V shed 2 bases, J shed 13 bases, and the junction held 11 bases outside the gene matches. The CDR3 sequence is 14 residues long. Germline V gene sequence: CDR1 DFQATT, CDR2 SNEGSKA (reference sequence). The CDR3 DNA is TGCAGTGCTAGATCTAGCGGGGGCCAAGAGACCCAGTTCTTC. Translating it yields CSARSSGGQETQFF.

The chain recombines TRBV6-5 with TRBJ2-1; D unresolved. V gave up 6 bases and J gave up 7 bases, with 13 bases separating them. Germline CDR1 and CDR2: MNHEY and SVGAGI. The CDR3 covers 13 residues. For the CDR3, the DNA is TGTGCCAGCAGCCCTGGGTCCGTTAATGAGCAGTTCTTC. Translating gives CASSPGSVNEQFF.

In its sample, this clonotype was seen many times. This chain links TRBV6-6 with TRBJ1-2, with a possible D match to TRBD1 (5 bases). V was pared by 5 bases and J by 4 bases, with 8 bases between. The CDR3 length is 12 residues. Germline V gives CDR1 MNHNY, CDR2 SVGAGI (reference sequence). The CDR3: CASSRDGYGYTF. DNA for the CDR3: TGTGCCAGCAGTCGGGACGGCTATGGCTACACCTTC.

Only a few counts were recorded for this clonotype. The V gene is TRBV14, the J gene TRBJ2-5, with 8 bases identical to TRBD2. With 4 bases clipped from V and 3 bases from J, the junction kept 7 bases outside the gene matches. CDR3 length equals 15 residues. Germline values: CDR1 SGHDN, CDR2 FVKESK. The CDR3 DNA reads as TGTGCCAGCAGCCCCTCGGGTAGCGGGGAAGAGACCCAGTACTTC. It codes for CASSPSGSGEETQYF.

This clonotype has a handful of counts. The CDR3 DNA follows: TGTGCCACCAAAGCTGGCGGGGAAGATACGCAGTATTTT. This gives the protein CATKAGGEDTQYF. J is TRBJ2-3 and V is TRBV15, with D tentatively TRBD2 (6 bases). V shed 7 bases and J shed 5 bases, with 13 bases lying between them. The CDR3 totals 13 residues. CDR1 and CDR2 (germline): LNHNV, YYDKDF (reference sequence).

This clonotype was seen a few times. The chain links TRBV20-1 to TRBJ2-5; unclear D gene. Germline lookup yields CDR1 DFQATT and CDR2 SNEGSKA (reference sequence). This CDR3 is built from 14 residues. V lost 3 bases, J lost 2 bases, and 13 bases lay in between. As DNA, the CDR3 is TGCAGTGCTAGTCCCCTCATAGGTCAAGAGACCCAGTACTTC. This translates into CSASPLIGQETQYF.

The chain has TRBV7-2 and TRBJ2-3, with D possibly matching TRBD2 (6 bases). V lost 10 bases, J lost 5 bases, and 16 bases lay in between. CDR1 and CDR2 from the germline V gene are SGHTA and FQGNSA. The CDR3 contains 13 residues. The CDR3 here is CATSGGEKDTQYF. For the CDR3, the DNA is TGTGCCACCTCTGGCGGGGAAAAAGATACGCAGTATTTT.

CDR3 bases: TGTGCCAGCAGGAGGGGGGGGGCGGCAAGTAGCAATGAGCAGTTCTTC. This sequence encodes CASRRGGAASSNEQFF. The chain recombines TRBV9 with TRBJ2-1; possibly TRBD2 for D (7 bases). This CDR3 comprises 16 residues. V lost 5 bases and J lost 6, with 21 bases in between. Germline V gene lookup returns CDR1 SGDLS and CDR2 YYNGEE.

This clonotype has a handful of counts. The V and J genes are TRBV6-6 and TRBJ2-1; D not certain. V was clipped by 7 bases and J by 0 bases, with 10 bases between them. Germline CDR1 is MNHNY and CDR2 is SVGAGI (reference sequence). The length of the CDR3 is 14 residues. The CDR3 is CASKPSSSYNEQFF. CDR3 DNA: TGTGCCAGCAAACCCTCGAGCTCCTACAATGAGCAGTTCTTC.

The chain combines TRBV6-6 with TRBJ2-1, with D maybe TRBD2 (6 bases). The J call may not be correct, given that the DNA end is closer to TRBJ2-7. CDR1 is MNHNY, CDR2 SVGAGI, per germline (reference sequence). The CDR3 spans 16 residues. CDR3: CASTKGRRDSYNEQYF. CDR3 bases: TGTGCCAGCACCAAAGGGAGACGGGACTCCTACAATGAGCAGTACTTC.